There are many counts of the clone carrying this TCR beta chain. Its antigen is still unknown. A 10-nucleotide random UMI tagged transcripts in template-switch 5'RACE cDNA synthesis. A single record per CDR3 protein comes from TCRdb applying MiXCR to the 5' RACE reads. This sample has about 57,000 distinct CDR3 sequences, with roughly 12% found just once. The data were taken from a study of neurological immune-mediated disorders. The CDR3 has 15 amino acids. Germline loops: CDR1 DFQATT, CDR2 SNEGSKA (reference sequence). Losses at the gene ends were 2 bases for V and 4 bases for J; bases not matched to a gene: 6. Points from the study as a whole: No CDR3 amino acid sequences recurred among expanded clones across subjects, suggesting private repertoires in all groups.

Sequencing was carried out using PBMCs. This sequence was found in a woman between 55 and 75 years old with HTLV-1-associated myelopathy (HAM/TSP). The chain couples TRBV20-1 to TRBJ2-2, with 8 bases fitting TRBD2. The CDR3 protein is CSARIERGGTGELFF. The DNA of the CDR3 is TGCAGTGCTAGAATAGAACGGGGGGGCACCGGGGAGCTGTTTTTT.